This T cell receptor (beta chain) was recovered during a study of T cell repertoires in cytomegalovirus infection (dated by TCRdb to about 2019). About the study as a whole: Donor HLA type was relevant to the analysis, as public TCR beta signatures indicated carriage of CMV infection together with the matching HLA type. What the study reported, not specific to this receptor: The ex vivo response was dominated by HLA-C-restricted CMV-specific TCR beta clonotypes, which also provided the single most frequent clonotype in two of eight donors. In both this cohort and an independent cohort of several hundred donors, the cumulative frequency of public TCR beta family members distinguished carriers of CMV infection plus the relevant HLA type.

The CDR3 covers 13 residues, taking in both the cysteine and the phenylalanine. Only the CDR3 portion is preserved as DNA: 39 bases, with reading frame beginning at the first base. According to the germline V gene, CDR1 reads SQVTM and CDR2 reads ANQGSEA. Ends trimmed: V by 7 bases, J by 5 bases; bases unmatched to a gene: 10. Sequencing took place on an Illumina HiSeq 1500. TCRdb handled the public reads itself, with Q25 trimming in fastp and clone calling in MiXCR, and kept productive beta chains. Each CDR3 protein gets just one entry, which takes the most common genes and DNA from the rows behind it. This sample comprises some 600,000 distinct CDR3 sequences, 20% to 25% of them detected only once. 6.5% to 10% of the sample goes to the ten largest clones. Comment on this clonotype: Its antigen is still unknown. No much larger clone is present one base from it, and per-base qualities are unavailable.

This TCR derives from a human donor in good health (CMV status not recorded). Some clones in this sample may be carry-over from other donors' samples. The sample taken for sequencing was CD8+ T cells from PBMCs. Recombination linked TRBV29-1 to TRBJ1-1, with 7 middle bases fitting TRBD1. The DNA is as follows: TGCAGCGGGCTGACAGGGAGAGAAACTGAAGCTTTCTTT. Its product reads: CSGLTGRETEAFF.